A few counts support the clone carrying this T cell receptor beta chain. Its antigen is currently unknown. Sample time point: week 47, end of study. It was 300 ug of mutant IDH1 20-mer peptide that made up each vaccine dose, given with topical imiquimod. The data derive from a study of a mutant IDH1 vaccine in newly diagnosed glioma. Sequenced by immunoSEQ multiplex PCR; TCRdb stores in-frame clones only, minus some. In the table there are approximately 56,000 clones, roughly two thirds of which are singletons. Deletions cut 1 base from V and 2 bases from J, with 8 bases between. CDR3 length equals 15 residues. Germline CDR1 and CDR2: LNHNV and YYDKDF (reference sequence).

The input for sequencing was peripheral blood mononuclear cells (PBMCs), taken from a glioma patient whose treatment included an IDH1 peptide vaccine. This clonotype was obtained from a man aged 40-49 years with glioma. Some clones in this sample may be carry-over from other donors' samples. The V call is TRBV15, the J call TRBJ1-4; the D gene is possibly TRBD1 (5 bases). Written as DNA, the CDR3 is TGTGCCACCAGCAGAGTAAAGGGGACTAATGAAAAACTGTTTTTT. Amino acids: CATSRVKGTNEKLFF.